Reported below is one T cell receptor (beta chain). What it binds is unknown. The sample belongs to a study of graft-versus-host responses after intestinal transplantation. Overall study context: Anti-thymocyte globulin served as induction for all recipients, who then took tacrolimus and steroids for about 3 years. Study findings and constraints: There was an association between peak levels of circulating GvH clones and early post-transplant HvG declines.

Trimming cost V 0 bases and J 7 bases, with 8 bases left between them. The CDR3 contains 13 residues. The V gene's germline CDR1 is SGDLS and CDR2 YYNGEE. Data came from immunoSEQ multiplex PCR; TCRdb stores just in-frame clones and leaves some out. The sample includes 75,000 to 100,000 clones, 75% to 95% of them seen just once. The chain couples TRBV9 to TRBJ1-5; no clear D gene. The receptor was isolated from a human donor who was the organ donor for an intestinal transplant. The source material was unstimulated CD4+ T cells sorted from spleen or lymph node cells, sampled before transplant. The CDR3 region has the DNA TGTGCCAGCAGCGTAGGCCCGCGGCAGCCCCAGCATTTT. Its protein is CASSVGPRQPQHF.